This T cell receptor beta chain was found in a study of blood T cell repertoires in COVID-19 (dated by TCRdb to between 2020 and 2021). About the full investigation: Samples covering the acute and convalescent phases of COVID-19 were provided by collaborators in the United States, Italy and Spain. Deeply sampled blood TCRbeta repertoires from subjects exposed to, actively infected with, or recovered from COVID-19 were included in the dataset. The prospective study material was composed of cDNA or gDNA derived from T cells, B-cell-depleted T cells, or PBMCs. A de-identified subject ID, COVID-19 status, age in years and sex were almost always included in the sample metadata. The repertoires were made available in a free public database intended to serve as a resource for research on the immune response to SARS-CoV-2. The samples were drawn from two sources: the first 160 participants of the ongoing ImmuneRACE study, and 1,200 or so subjects contributed by 6 global collaborators. Where available, HLA class I and class II types were obtained from metadata supplied by the sample provider rather than from assay-based typing.

Beyond this particular receptor, the publication reports: The amount of clinical and demographic metadata varied by source and participant and was provided uncurated.

The immunoSEQ Assay, a bias-controlled multiplex PCR, was used to amplify TCRbeta CDR3 regions from genomic DNA. On the authors' methods: Nucleated cell counts per sample were estimated from amplification of reference gene primers within the assay. To quantify the absolute abundance of each unique TCRbeta CDR3 rearrangement, sequence reads were collapsed and filtered. For each sample, productive Simpson clonality was calculated by taking the square root of Simpson's diversity index across productive rearrangements. The table was pulled from immuneACCESS by TCRdb, which kept in-frame rearrangements only. Such tables lose some clones; where checked, under half of the loss comes from unresolved V genes, and the rest has no known cause. V and J calls plus clone size are reproduced from that table; the DNA served to infer D and trimming. The sample table lists over 200,000 clones, 81% of them with a count of one. The ten largest clones take up more than 8.5% of the sample.

The CDR3 measures 15 amino acids from cysteine to phenylalanine. CDR3 DNA only is kept here, 45 bases in frame from base 1. The V end gives up 0 bases and the J end 2 bases, leaving 3 bases in the junction not matched to a gene. The germline V gene gives CDR1 as SGHRS and CDR2 as YFSETQ. Notes on this clone: Its target antigen remains unknown. Nothing much larger sits one base from this clone, and base qualities are not available.

Enrolling through a virtual design, the prospective study's participants ranged in age from roughly 18 to 95 years and lived across around 25 United States geographic areas. Cohort assignment in the prospective study relied on participant-reported clinical history from a screening survey and a study questionnaire. Mobile phlebotomists in the prospective study collected whole blood, serum and a nasopharyngeal or oropharyngeal swab from every participant. Prospective study participants could optionally give additional blood draws and questionnaires over a roughly 2-month period. Before DNA extraction, blood samples from the prospective study were shipped at room temperature or frozen.

The chain is made from TRBV5-1 and TRBJ2-5; the junction holds 8 bases that match TRBD2. Sequencing input: PBMCs or T cells enriched from blood (not recorded which). This sequence originates from a woman in her forties or fifties with acute COVID-19. The DNA sequence is given as TGCGCCAGCAGCTTGGCCAGCGGGAGACAAGAGACCCAGTACTTC. This gives the protein CASSLASGRQETQYF.